A single sample is the source of the 2 T cell receptor beta chains below, sequenced in a study of cytomegalovirus exposure and HLA in healthy donors. Repertoires were generated with immunoSEQ multiplex PCR, while TCRdb's copy carries only in-frame clones and drops some. The profile shows roughly 190,000 clones, roughly 86% of them singletons. The specimen was PBMCs. The origin of the receptors is a man aged 25-40 years in good health and CMV-seropositive.

The gene calls are TRBV4-1 and TRBJ2-2; TRBD2 aligns across 14 bases. This CDR3 spans 19 amino acids. The germline CDR1 and CDR2 sequences are MGHRA and YSYEKL. V gave up 0 bases and J gave up 2 bases; unmatched junction bases: 5. The CDR3 loop reads CASSQERTSGGLNTGELFF. DNA of the CDR3: TGCGCCAGCAGCCAAGAAAGGACTAGCGGGGGGCTTAACACCGGGGAGCTGTTTTTT.

V gene TRBV7-2 combines with J gene TRBJ1-1; TRBD1 is a possible D gene (5 bases). Germline CDR1 is SGHTA and CDR2 is FQGNSA. There are 14 residues in the CDR3. V was clipped by 2 bases and J by 2 bases, with 9 bases between them. CDR3 sequence: CASSLQGINTEAFF. The CDR3 DNA reads as TGTGCCAGCAGCTTACAGGGAATAAACACTGAAGCTTTCTTT.